The present entry profiles one T cell receptor (beta chain) with its context. The antigen it recognizes is unknown. No quality values exist for individual bases; no much larger clone is one base distant. TCR CDR3 regions were amplified from genomic DNA by multiplex PCR using the deep immunoSEQ assay. Extracted genomic DNA from each cell subset was spread evenly across all wells of several immunoSEQ 96-well plates, with each plate serving as a replicate. For sorted subsets, each replicate PCR was loaded with 200 ng genomic DNA, equivalent to roughly 30,000 T cell genomes. Purified libraries were measured with a Qubit 3.0 fluorometer, size-checked on a Bioanalyzer 2100, and measured again with the KAPA Library Quantification kit. A separate single-read 150-cycle Illumina NextSeq 550 flow cell was used to sequence each immunoSEQ 96-well plate. The authors' pipeline ran thus. Because the immunoSEQ output included only junctional sequences and no quality scores, the filtering could not be the same as the filtering used for full-length reads. To assign V/J genes and CDR3, sequences were annotated using PyIR, a Python wrapper for IgBLAST v1.9, with IMGT germline references. Reads were removed for weak V/J assignments (E-value above 1e-6), missing CDR3, stop codons, out-of-frame junctions, or ambiguous translated residues. V3J clonotypes were defined as sequences sharing an identical inferred V gene, J gene, and CDR3 amino acid sequence. To compute the percentage overlap between repertoires, the number of shared unique clonotypes was divided by the size of the smaller repertoire. RTK rarefaction, the Chao1 estimator, and Recon v2.1 estimates of unobserved clonotypes were used to assess repertoire richness. For all TCRbeta clonotypes obtained by the gDNA method from a few donors, generation probabilities were computed with OLGA. Drawn from immuneACCESS, this table holds only the in-frame rearrangements with V and J called that TCRdb kept. Clones are partly lost; checked studies trace under half to an unresolved V gene and leave the rest unexplained. V and J calls and clone size are as listed in that table; D and trimming were resolved from the DNA. The sample table records a few million clones; more than 80% of these occur just once. Around 0.15% of the sample is taken by the ten largest.

The source of the sample is a study of shared clonotypes between healthy human individuals (dated by TCRdb to 2020 to 2021). Background for the entire study: A couple of women and a few men aged 18 to 49 years were included in the cohort. For each donor, CD4 naive and CD4 memory were each given three plates, CD8 naive was given two plates, and CD8 memory was given one plate. The study deeply sequenced blood TCR repertoires of about five healthy adults to estimate repertoire size and the extent of clonotype sharing between individuals. To increase sequencing depth and limit assay-specific biases, TCR repertoire library preparation and sequencing were carried out by different laboratories using diverse techniques. Per donor, leukapheresis produced somewhere between about 0.94 and 10 billion PBMCs. What the authors observed across the whole study: Sampling was restricted to blood, and TCR repertoires in tissue are likely to differ from TCR repertoires in blood. Incomplete sequencing was indicated by rarefaction of sorted-subset datasets, despite the large sequencing depth. Pairwise subsampling indicated that sequencing depth was expected to affect the degree of clonotype sharing among donors. The small number of donors limited the genetic and exposure-history diversity represented. Naive subsets generally had larger estimated clonotype richness than memory subsets. Higher generation probabilities were observed for clonotypes shared by all four sorted-subset donors than for non-shared clonotypes. Sharing across several donors was observed for approximately 5% of naive CD4, less than 4% of naive CD8, 2.3% of memory CD4, and about 0.38% of memory CD8 clonotypes.

The junction carries 17 bases between V and J, which are trimmed by 6 bases and 2 bases respectively. In the germline V gene (reference sequence), CDR1 corresponds to LNHDA and CDR2 to SQIVND. The CDR3 spans 15 residues, from the cysteine through the phenylalanine. Only CDR3 DNA remains: 45 bases, in frame from the first base. The donors were healthy, HIV-negative adults who had no recently reported acute infections or vaccinations. All donors were Caucasian adults living in Nashville, Tennessee, USA. CD4+ T cells were enriched through magnetic negative selection, after which naive cells were positively selected on CD45RA and the remaining negative fraction served as the memory subset. Blood was collected by leukapheresis, and PBMCs were isolated by Ficoll-Histopaque density gradient centrifugation and then cryopreserved in liquid nitrogen vapor phase. Purity and quantity of every magnetically sorted T cell population were checked by analytical flow cytometry. From each sorted fraction, genomic DNA was isolated and quantified by UV absorbance on a Nanodrop 2000c.

Here the chain combines TRBV19 and TRBJ2-7; TRBD2 is a weak D gene call, 5 bases matching. This clonotype originated in a man between 18 and 29 years old in good health. The sequencing input was naive CD4+ T cells sorted from blood. According to the study, the label for this sample's cell subset or site signals: CD45RA+ positively selected. CDR3 reads: CASRDRGRGTYEQYF. The base sequence is TGTGCCAGTAGGGATCGTGGGCGAGGGACCTACGAGCAGTACTTC.